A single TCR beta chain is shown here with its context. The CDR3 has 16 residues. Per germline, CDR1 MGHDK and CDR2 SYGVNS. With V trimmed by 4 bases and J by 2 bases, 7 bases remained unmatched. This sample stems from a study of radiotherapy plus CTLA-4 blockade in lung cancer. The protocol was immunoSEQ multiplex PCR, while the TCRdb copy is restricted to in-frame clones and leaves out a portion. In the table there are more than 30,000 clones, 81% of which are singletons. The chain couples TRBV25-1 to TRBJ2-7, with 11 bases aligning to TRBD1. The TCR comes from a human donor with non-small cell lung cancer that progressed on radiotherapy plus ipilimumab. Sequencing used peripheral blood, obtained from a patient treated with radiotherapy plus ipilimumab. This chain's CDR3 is CASSAPGTGGTYEQYF. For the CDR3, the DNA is TGTGCCAGCAGTGCCCCCGGGACAGGGGGGACCTACGAGCAGTACTTC.